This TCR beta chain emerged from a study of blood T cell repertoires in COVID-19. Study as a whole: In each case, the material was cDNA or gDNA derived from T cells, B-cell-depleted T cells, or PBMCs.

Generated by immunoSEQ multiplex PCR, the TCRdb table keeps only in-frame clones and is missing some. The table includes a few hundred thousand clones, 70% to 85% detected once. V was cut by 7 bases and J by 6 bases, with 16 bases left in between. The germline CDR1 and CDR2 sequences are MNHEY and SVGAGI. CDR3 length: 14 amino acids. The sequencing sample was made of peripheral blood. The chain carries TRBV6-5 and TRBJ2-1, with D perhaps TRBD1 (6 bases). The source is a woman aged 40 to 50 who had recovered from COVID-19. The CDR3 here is CASTPTTGSNEQFF. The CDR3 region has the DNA TGTGCCAGCACCCCTACCACAGGGTCCAATGAGCAGTTCTTC.